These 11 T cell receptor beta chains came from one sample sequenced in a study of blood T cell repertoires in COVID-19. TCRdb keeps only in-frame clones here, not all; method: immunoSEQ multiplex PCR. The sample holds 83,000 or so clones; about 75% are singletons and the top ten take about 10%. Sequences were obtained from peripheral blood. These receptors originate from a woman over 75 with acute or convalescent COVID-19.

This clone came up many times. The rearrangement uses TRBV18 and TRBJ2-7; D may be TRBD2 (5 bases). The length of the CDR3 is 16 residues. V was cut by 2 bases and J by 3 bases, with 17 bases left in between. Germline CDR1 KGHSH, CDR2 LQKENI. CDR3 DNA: TGTGCCAGCTCACCATCGAGTGCTAGCTTTAGCTACGAGCAGTACTTC. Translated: CASSPSSASFSYEQYF. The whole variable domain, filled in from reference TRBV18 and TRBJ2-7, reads NAGVMQNPRHLVRRRGQEARLRCSPMKGHSHVYWYRQLPEEGLKFMVYLQKENIIDESGMPKERFSAEFPKEGPSILRIQQVVRGDSAAYFCASSPSSASFSYEQYFGPGTRLTVT.

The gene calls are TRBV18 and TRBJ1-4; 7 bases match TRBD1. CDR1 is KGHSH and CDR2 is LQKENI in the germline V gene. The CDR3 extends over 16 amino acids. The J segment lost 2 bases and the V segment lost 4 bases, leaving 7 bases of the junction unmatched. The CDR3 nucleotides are TGTGCCAGCTCACGAGACAGGGTATGGACTAATGAAAAACTGTTTTTT. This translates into CASSRDRVWTNEKLFF.

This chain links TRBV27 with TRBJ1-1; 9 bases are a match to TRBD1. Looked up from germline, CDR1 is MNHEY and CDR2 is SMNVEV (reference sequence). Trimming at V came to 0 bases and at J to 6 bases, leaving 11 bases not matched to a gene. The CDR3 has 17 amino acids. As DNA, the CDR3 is TGTGCCAGCAGTTTATCGCCTTACAGGGGGCTCTTTCCTGAAGCTTTCTTT. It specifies CASSLSPYRGLFPEAFF.

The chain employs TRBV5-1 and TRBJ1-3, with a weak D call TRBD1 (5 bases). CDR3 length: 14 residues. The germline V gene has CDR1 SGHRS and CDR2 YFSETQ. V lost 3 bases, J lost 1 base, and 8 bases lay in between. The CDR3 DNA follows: TGCGCCAGCAGCTCTTCAGGGTCTGGAAACACCATATATTTT. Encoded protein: CASSSSGSGNTIYF.

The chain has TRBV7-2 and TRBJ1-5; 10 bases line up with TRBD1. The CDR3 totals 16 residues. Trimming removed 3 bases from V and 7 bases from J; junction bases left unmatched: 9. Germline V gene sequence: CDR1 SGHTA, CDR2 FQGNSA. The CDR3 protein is CASSFAPGQGGQPQHF. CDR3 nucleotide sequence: TGTGCCAGCAGCTTCGCCCCCGGACAGGGGGGGCAGCCCCAGCATTTT.

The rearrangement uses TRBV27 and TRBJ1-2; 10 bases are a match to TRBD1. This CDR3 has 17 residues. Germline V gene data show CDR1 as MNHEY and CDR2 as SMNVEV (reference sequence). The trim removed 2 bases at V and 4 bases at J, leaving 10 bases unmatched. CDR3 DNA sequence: TGTGCCAGCAGTTTAAGGGACAGGGGAGAGGGGGGCTATGGCTACACCTTC. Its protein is CASSLRDRGEGGYGYTF.

The CDR3 reads CASSSREQGAGNTIYF. For the CDR3, the DNA is TGTGCCAGCAGCTCAAGAGAACAGGGAGCTGGAAACACCATATATTTT. The rearrangement links TRBV5-4 to TRBJ1-3; D possibly corresponds to TRBD1 (6 bases). In germline, CDR1 is SGHNT, CDR2 YYREEE (reference sequence). The CDR3 runs 16 residues. Trimming shortened V by 3 bases and J by 2 bases, and 15 bases separated the two germline ends. Supplemented by reference TRBV5-4 and TRBJ1-3, the full variable domain reads ETGVTQSPTHLIKTRGQQVTLRCSSQSGHNTVSWYQQALGQGPQFIFQYYREEENGRGNFPPRFSGLQFPNYSSELNVNALELDDSALYLCASSSREQGAGNTIYFGEGSWLTVV.

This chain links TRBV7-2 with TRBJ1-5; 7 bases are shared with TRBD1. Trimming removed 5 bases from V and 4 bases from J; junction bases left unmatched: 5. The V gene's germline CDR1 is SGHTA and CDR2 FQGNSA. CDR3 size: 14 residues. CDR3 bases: TGTGCCAGCAGCCTGGGACAGCAGAATCAGCCCCAGCATTTT. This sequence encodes CASSLGQQNQPQHF.

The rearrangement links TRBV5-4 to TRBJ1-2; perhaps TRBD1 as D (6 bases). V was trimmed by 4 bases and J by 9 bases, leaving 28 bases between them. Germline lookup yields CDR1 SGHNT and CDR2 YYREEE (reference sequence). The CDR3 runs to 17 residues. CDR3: CASSPTGSGLTLTSYTF. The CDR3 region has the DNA TGTGCCAGCAGCCCAACAGGGTCAGGTTTGACGCTGACGAGCTACACCTTC.

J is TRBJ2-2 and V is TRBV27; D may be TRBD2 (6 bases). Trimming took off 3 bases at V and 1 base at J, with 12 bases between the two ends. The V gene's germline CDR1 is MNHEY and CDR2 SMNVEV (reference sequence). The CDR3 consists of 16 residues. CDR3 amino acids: CASSFDRGGNTGELFF. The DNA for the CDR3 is TGTGCCAGCAGTTTTGATAGGGGAGGGAACACCGGGGAGCTGTTTTTT.

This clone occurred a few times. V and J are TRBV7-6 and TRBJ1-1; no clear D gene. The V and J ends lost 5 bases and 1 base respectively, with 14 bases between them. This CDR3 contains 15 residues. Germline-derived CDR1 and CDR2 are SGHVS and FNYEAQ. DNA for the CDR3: TGTGCCAGCAGCCTAGACGGGATAGGGAACACTGAAGCTTTCTTT. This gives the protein CASSLDGIGNTEAFF.